This TCR beta chain was documented in a study of OX40 agonist ivuxolimab in advanced cancers. As for the study in general: Subjects had a mean age of about 65 years, with a range of 23 to 79; around 80% were male. The study's findings and limits: At doses 0.1 to 3.0 mg/kg, CD4+ and CD8+ clones expanded.

Method: immunoSEQ multiplex PCR; TCRdb's copy keeps in-frame clones and lacks some. Among 40,000 to 45,000 clones, roughly 80% were seen once, and the ten largest hold over 9.5%. With respect to this clone: Its antigen is not identified.

Germline CDR1 SNHLY, CDR2 FYNNEI. The CDR3 sequence is 12 residues long. V lost 6 bases to trimming and J lost 8 bases, with 10 bases between them. This chain connects TRBV2 to TRBJ1-4; D not certain. Sequenced material: CD4+ or CD8+ T cells sorted from blood, taken in a trial of the OX40 agonist ivuxolimab. This TCR was sampled from an adult with an advanced solid tumor such as melanoma, head and neck, liver or kidney cancer. The CDR3, as DNA: TGTGCCAGCAGGCCCGATGGGGAAAAACTGTTTTTT. Translating gives CASRPDGEKLFF.